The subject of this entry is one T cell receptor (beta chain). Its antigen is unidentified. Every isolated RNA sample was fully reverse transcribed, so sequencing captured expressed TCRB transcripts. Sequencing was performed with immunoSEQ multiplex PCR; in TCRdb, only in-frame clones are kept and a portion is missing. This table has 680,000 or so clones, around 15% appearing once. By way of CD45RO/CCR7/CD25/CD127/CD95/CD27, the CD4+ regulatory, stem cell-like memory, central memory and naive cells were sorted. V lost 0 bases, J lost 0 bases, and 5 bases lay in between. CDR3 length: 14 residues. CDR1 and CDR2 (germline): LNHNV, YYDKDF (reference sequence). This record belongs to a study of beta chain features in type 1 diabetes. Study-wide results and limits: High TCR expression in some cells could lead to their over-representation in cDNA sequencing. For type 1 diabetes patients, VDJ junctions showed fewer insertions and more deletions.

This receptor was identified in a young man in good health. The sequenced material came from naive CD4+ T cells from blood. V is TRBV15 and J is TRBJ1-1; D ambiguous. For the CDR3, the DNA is TGTGCCACCAGCAGAGATCCAGTGAACACTGAAGCTTTCTTT. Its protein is CATSRDPVNTEAFF.